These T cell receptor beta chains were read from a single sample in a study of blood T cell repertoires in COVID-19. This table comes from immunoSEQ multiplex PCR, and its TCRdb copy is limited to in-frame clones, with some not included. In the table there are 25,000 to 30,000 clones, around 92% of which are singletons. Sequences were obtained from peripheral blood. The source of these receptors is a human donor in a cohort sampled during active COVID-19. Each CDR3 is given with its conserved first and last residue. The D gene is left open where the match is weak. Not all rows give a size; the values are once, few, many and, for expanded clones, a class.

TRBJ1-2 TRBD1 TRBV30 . TGTGCCTGGAGTGAACAGGGGGCGGACTATGGCTACACCTTC CAWSEQGADYGYTF
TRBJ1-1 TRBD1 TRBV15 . TGTGCCACCAGCGGTCCCGGGACAGGGATGAACACTGAAGCTTTCTTT CATSGPGTGMNTEAFF
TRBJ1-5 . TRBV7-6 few TGTGCCAGCAGCTTAACAGGAAGGGGGTTTAGCAATCAGCCCCAGCATTTT CASSLTGRGFSNQPQHF
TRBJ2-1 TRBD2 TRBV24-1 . TGTGCCACCAGTGATGGAAGCGGGGGAGCCTACAATGAGCAGTTCTTC CATSDGSGGAYNEQFF
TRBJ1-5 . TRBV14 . TGTGCCAGCAGCCAGGCCCACGGGGATCAGCCCCAGCATTTT CASSQAHGDQPQHF
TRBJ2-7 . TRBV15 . TGTGCCACCAGCAGAGATCCCCACAGTCCCTACGAGCAGTACTTC CATSRDPHSPYEQYF
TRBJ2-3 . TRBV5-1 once TGCGCCAGCAGCATGGCACAGGACACAGATACGCAGTATTTT CASSMAQDTDTQYF
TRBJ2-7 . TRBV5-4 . TGTGCCAGCAGCAAGGAGACTAGTAAGGTCTACGAGCAGTACTTC CASSKETSKVYEQYF
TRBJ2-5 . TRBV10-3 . TGTGCCATCAGTGAATCTAGGGAGACCCAGTACTTC CAISESRETQYF
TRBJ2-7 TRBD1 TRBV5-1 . TGCGCCAGCAGCCGGGGACAGGGGGCAGGCGACGAGCAGTACTTC CASSRGQGAGDEQYF
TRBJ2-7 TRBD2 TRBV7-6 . TGTGCCAGCAGCTGGACTAGCTCCTACGAGCAGTACTTC CASSWTSSYEQYF
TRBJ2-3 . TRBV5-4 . TGTGCCAGCAGACCTACAGGGAAGGATACGCAGTATTTT CASRPTGKDTQYF
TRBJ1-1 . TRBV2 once TGTGCCAGCAGTGAAGCGCTTGGGCAGGGCTTGGCTGAAGCTTTCTTT CASSEALGQGLAEAFF
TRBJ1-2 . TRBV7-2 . TGTGCCAGCAGCTTATATGGCTCCTATGGCTACACCTTC CASSLYGSYGYTF
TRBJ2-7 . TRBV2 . TGTGCCAACGGATGGAGGGAAACCGAGCAGTACTTC CANGWRETEQYF
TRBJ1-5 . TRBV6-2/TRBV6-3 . TGTGCCAGCAGTTCTACACAGATCAATCAGCCCCAGCATTTT CASSSTQINQPQHF
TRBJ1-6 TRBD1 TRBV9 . TGTGCCAGCAAGGGGGGACAGAATAATTCACCCCTCCACTTT CASKGGQNNSPLHF
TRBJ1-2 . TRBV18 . TGTGCCAGCTCACCTTCCAGGGCTGGGGATGGCTACACCTTC CASSPSRAGDGYTF
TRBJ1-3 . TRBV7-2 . TGTGCCAGCAGCTTGGGCCCCGGAAACACCATATATTTT CASSLGPGNTIYF
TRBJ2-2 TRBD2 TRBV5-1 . TGCGCCAGCAGCGGCCCGGCGCTAGCGGGGGGCCAGGTTACCGGGGAGCTGTTTTTT CASSGPALAGGQVTGELFF
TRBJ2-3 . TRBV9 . TGTGCCAGCAGCGTAGGAGGATCACGCACAGATACGCAGTATTTT CASSVGGSRTDTQYF
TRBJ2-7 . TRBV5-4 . TGTGCCAGCAGCTCGGGACAGCGGGCGACCTACGAGCAGTACTTC CASSSGQRATYEQYF
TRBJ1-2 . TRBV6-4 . TGTGCCAGCACCCGAAGGGGGTACTATGGCTACACCTTC CASTRRGYYGYTF
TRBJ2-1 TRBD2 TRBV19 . TGTGCCAGTAGTATAGATCTTACTAGCGGGGGGACCAATGAGCAGTTCTTC CASSIDLTSGGTNEQFF
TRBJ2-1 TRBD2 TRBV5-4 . TGTGCCAGCAGCTCCGGGACTAGCGGCAACAATGAGCAGTTCTTC CASSSGTSGNNEQFF
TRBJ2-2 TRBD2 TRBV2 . TGTGCCAGACGGACTAGCGGGGGGGTAGGGCAGCTGTTTTTT CARRTSGGVGQLFF
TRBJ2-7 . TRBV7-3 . TGTGCCAGCAGGGCACAGACATCCTACGAGCAGTACTTC CASRAQTSYEQYF
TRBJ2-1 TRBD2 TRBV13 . TGTGCCAGCAGCTTAGGACTAGCGGGGGGATACAATGAGCAGTTCTTC CASSLGLAGGYNEQFF
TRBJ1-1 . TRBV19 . TGTGCCAGTAGTTCATACACTGAAGCTTTCTTT CASSSYTEAFF
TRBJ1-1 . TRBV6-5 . TGTGCCGGCTCTCTGCCTGGGGCAGCTTTCTTT CAGSLPGAAFF
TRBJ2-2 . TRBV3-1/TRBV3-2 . TGTGCCAGCAGCCAAGATTCAGCGGTTACCGGGGAGCTGTTTTTT CASSQDSAVTGELFF
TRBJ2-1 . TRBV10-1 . TGCGCCAGCAGTGAATTGCGCGGAGGTTCCTACAATGAGCAGTTCTTC CASSELRGGSYNEQFF
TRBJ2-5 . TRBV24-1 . TGTGCCACCTCCGGGGGAGGAGAGACCCAGTACTTC CATSGGGETQYF
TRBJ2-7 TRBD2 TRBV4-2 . TGTGCCAGCAGCGATAACCTGGGACTAGCCAGCGACGAGCAGTACTTC CASSDNLGLASDEQYF
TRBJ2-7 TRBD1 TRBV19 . TGTGCCAGTAGTTCCCGACAGGGGGCCTACGAGCAGTACTTC CASSSRQGAYEQYF
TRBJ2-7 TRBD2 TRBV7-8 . TGTGCCAGCAGCAAACGGACTAGCGGCTTCTCCTACGAGCAGTACTTC CASSKRTSGFSYEQYF
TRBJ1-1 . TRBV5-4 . TGTGCCAGCAGCTTTAACAGAGCCCTCGTTGGGGCTTTCTTT CASSFNRALVGAFF
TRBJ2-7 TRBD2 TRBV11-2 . TGTGCCAGCAGCTTTAGCGGGGGGGGCTACGAGCAGTACTTC CASSFSGGGYEQYF
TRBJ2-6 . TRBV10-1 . TGCGCCAGCAGCCCCAACTCTGGGGCCAACGTCCTGACTTTC CASSPNSGANVLTF
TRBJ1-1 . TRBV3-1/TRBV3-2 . TGTGCCAGCAGCCCAGCTTCGACAGTCCGTTCTGAAGCTTTCTTT CASSPASTVRSEAFF
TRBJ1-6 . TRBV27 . TGTGCCAGCAGTTTAAGGCGGGGAACGGGATCACCCCTCCACTTT CASSLRRGTGSPLHF
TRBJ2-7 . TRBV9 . TGTGCCAGCAGCGTTCTTGGAACAGGGAACGAGCAGTACTTC CASSVLGTGNEQYF
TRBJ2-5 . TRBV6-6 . TGTGCCAGCAGTTACTCGGGGGGGCGGCTAGAGACCCAGTACTTC CASSYSGGRLETQYF
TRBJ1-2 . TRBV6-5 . TGTGCCAGCCGTCCGGGGGGCGGAGGCTACACCTTC CASRPGGGGYTF
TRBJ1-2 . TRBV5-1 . TGCGCCAGCAGCTCGGGGTTCAGAGACTATGGCTACACCTTC CASSSGFRDYGYTF
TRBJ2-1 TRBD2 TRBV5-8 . TGTGCCAGCAGCTTGGTGCTCCGGGGGGGCGGCGGTGAGCAGTTCTTC CASSLVLRGGGGEQFF
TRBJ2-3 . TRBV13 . TGTGCCAGCAGCTTCGGCGGGTACCCTAGCACAGATACGCAGTATTTT CASSFGGYPSTDTQYF
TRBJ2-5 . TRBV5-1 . TGCGCCAGCAGCCCAGGTAACAGGCAAGAGACCCAGTACTTC CASSPGNRQETQYF
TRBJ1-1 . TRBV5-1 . TGCGCCAGCGCAGAGGGCACTGAAGCTTTCTTT CASAEGTEAFF
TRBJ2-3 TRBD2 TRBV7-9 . TGTGCCAGCAGCTTAGAGCGGGAGAGCACAGATACGCAGTATTTT CASSLERESTDTQYF
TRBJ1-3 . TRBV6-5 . TGTGCCAGCAGTTCCAGGGCTGGAAACACCATATATTTT CASSSRAGNTIYF
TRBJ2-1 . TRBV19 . TGTGCCAGCTCTATAACTTACAGTAATGAGCAGTTCTTC CASSITYSNEQFF
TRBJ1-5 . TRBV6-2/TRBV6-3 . TGTGCCAGCAGTTATGTGGGGCGCAATCAGCCCCAGCATTTT CASSYVGRNQPQHF
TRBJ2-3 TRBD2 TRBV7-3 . TGTGCCAGCGGGACTAGCGGGGCTCCCACAGATACGCAGTATTTT CASGTSGAPTDTQYF